This TCR beta chain emerged from a study of T cell clones after liver transplantation. Across the whole study: Liver transplant recipients had immunosuppression withdrawal attempted within 2 years. Points from the study as a whole: A larger donor-reactive than third-party decline suggested partial antigen-specific deletion.

This CDR3 has 15 residues. The V end lost 7 bases, the J end lost 1 base, and 16 bases lay between the germline ends. Germline CDR1 MNHEY, CDR2 SVGAGI. Assay used: immunoSEQ multiplex PCR; TCRdb lists only in-frame clones, some missing. The top ten clones hold 2.1% of a sample with some 80,000 clones, around 84% of them seen once. As to this clone: Its antigen is still unknown.

Sequencing was performed on CD4+ T cells from blood, taken around 50 months after liver transplant. This chain links TRBV6-5 with TRBJ1-1; maybe TRBD1 (5 bases). This clonotype was sampled from a human patient who received a liver transplant. Some T cells may originate from the graft donor. CDR3 region: CASKVSRVSNTEAFF. The CDR3 DNA sequence: TGTGCCAGCAAAGTCTCCAGGGTCTCGAACACTGAAGCTTTCTTT.